This entry is about one T cell receptor (beta chain). This record belongs to a study of tumour-infiltrating T cells in Burkitt lymphoma. On the study more broadly: Overall and progression-free survival were predicted by productive clonality.

Data came from immunoSEQ multiplex PCR; TCRdb stores just in-frame clones and leaves some out. The data contain several thousand clones, 16% of them singletons. Germline V gives CDR1 KGHSH, CDR2 LQKENI. The CDR3 length is 17 residues. The V gene lost 0 bases and the J gene lost 4 bases, with 15 bases spanning the gap. The origin of this receptor is a human donor with diffuse large B-cell lymphoma. Some clones in this sample may be carry-over from other donors' samples. The chain links TRBV18 to TRBJ2-2; possibly TRBD2 for D (6 bases). What was sequenced was tumor tissue. CDR3: CASSPPRGRTLTGELFF. DNA of the CDR3: TGTGCCAGCTCACCACCTAGAGGGAGGACACTCACCGGGGAGCTGTTTTTT.